One sample yielded the 24 T cell receptor beta chains listed below, sequenced in a study of vaccination and CD4 T cells after COVID-19. These receptors' targets are unknown. Cultured CD4+ T-cell DNA underwent Oncomine TCR Beta short-read sequencing. MiXCR was run by TCRdb on the PCR reads, yielding one entry per CDR3 protein. The repertoire holds about 19,000 distinct CDR3 sequences, with about three quarters as singletons. Treatment defined: approximately 10-day PBMC culture with coronavirus spike peptide pools or control peptides (ViraFEST assay). This specimen was CD4+ T cells from blood, cultured in vitro, taken after SARS-CoV-2 vaccination. These receptors were collected from a human donor who received a COVID-19 vaccine.

The V call is TRBV5-1, the J call TRBJ2-3, with D maybe TRBD1 (5 bases). Deletions cut 0 bases from V and 1 base from J, with 9 bases between. The length of the CDR3 is 15 residues. CDR1 is SGHRS and CDR2 is YFSETQ in the germline V gene. The CDR3 region has the DNA TGCGCCAGCAGCTTGGATGGCAGGGGCACAGATACGCAGTATTTT. Translation: CASSLDGRGTDTQYF.

This chain joins TRBV7-3 and TRBJ1-1, with D possibly matching TRBD1 (6 bases). Germline values: CDR1 SGHTA, CDR2 FQGTGA. The V gene lost 10 bases and the J gene lost 8 bases, with 29 bases spanning the gap. This CDR3 has 16 residues. CDR3 residues: CATQRPEGEGRTEAFF. DNA for the CDR3: TGTGCCACCCAGCGTCCCGAGGGGGAGGGTCGGACGGAAGCTTTCTTT.

J is TRBJ1-1 and V is TRBV6-2 or TRBV6-3, with D unclear. Germline values: CDR1 MNHEY, CDR2 SVGEGT. This CDR3 is built from 12 residues. The V end was cut by 7 bases, the J end by 5 bases, with 11 bases between. The CDR3 reads CASTVGRTEAFF. The CDR3 nucleotides read TGTGCCAGCACCGTGGGAAGGACTGAAGCTTTCTTT.

V is TRBV2 and J is TRBJ2-5, with D possibly TRBD1 on 5 matching bases. Per the germline V gene, CDR1 is SNHLY and CDR2 is FYNNEI. There are 12 residues in the CDR3. The V gene lost 4 bases and the J gene lost 7 bases, with 10 bases spanning the gap. The CDR3 sequence is CASSVQGGTQYF. For the CDR3, the DNA is TGTGCCAGCAGTGTGCAGGGTGGGACCCAGTACTTC.

The genes are TRBV7-9 and TRBJ1-6, with D possibly TRBD1 on 5 matching bases. Germline CDR1 is SEHNR and CDR2 is FQNEAQ (reference sequence). The ends were cut back, 5 bases at V and 7 bases at J, with 12 bases in the middle. The CDR3 is 14 residues long. CDR3 nucleotide sequence: TGTGCCAGCAGCGCGGGACGGGTAAATTCACCCCTCCACTTT. Residues: CASSAGRVNSPLHF.

V usage is TRBV18 and J usage is TRBJ1-1; D gene uncertain. CDR1 and CDR2 (germline): KGHSH, LQKENI. The CDR3 is 14 amino acids. V dropped 4 bases and J dropped 1 base, with 10 bases sitting between them. CDR3 loop: CASSLSSANTEAFF. The CDR3 DNA sequence: TGTGCCAGCTCACTGAGCTCAGCGAACACTGAAGCTTTCTTT.

The gene calls are TRBV5-1 and TRBJ1-2, with a tentative D call TRBD1 (5 bases). Trimming shortened V by 7 bases and J by 2 bases, and 15 bases separated the two germline ends. CDR3 size: 14 residues. CDR1 and CDR2 (germline): SGHRS, YFSETQ. This CDR3 is CASQPDIGNYGYTF. In DNA form, the CDR3 reads TGCGCCAGCCAACCGGACATAGGAAACTATGGCTACACCTTC. Combining the CDR3 with reference TRBV5-1 and TRBJ1-2 gives the whole variable domain KAGVTQTPRYLIKTRGQQVTLSCSPISGHRSVSWYQQTPGQGLQFLFEYFSETQRNKGNFPGRFSGRQFSNSRSEMNVSTLELGDSALYLCASQPDIGNYGYTFGSGTRLTVV.

This chain joins TRBV5-1 and TRBJ2-3, with D unclear. V lost 4 bases and J 2 bases, leaving 14 bases between the germline ends. The CDR3 has 15 amino acids. Per the germline V gene, CDR1 is SGHRS and CDR2 is YFSETQ. CDR3 amino acids: CASSTEDRLTDTQYF. The CDR3 region has the DNA TGCGCCAGCAGCACCGAGGACCGACTCACAGATACGCAGTATTTT. Variable domain in full (rest from reference TRBV5-1 and TRBJ2-3): KAGVTQTPRYLIKTRGQQVTLSCSPISGHRSVSWYQQTPGQGLQFLFEYFSETQRNKGNFPGRFSGRQFSNSRSEMNVSTLELGDSALYLCASSTEDRLTDTQYFGPGTRLTVL.

The V gene is TRBV20-1, the J gene TRBJ1-5; D unresolved. Looked up from germline, CDR1 is DFQATT and CDR2 is SNEGSKA (reference sequence). The CDR3 has 15 residues. V dropped 0 bases and J dropped 7 bases, with 16 bases sitting between them. The CDR3 sequence is CSARDGRAEDQPQHF. In nucleotides, the CDR3 is TGCAGTGCTAGAGACGGTCGGGCGGAGGACCAGCCCCAGCATTTT.

CDR3 DNA: TGTGCCACCAGTGATCCGGACAGGTGGATGGACACCGGGGAGCTGTTTTTT. As protein: CATSDPDRWMDTGELFF. The chain couples TRBV24-1 to TRBJ2-2; 7 bases fit TRBD1. CDR3 length: 17 amino acids. The J segment lost 3 bases and the V segment lost 3 bases, leaving 9 bases of the junction unmatched. From germline, CDR1 is KGHDR and CDR2 SFDVKD.

This chain uses TRBV20-1 with TRBJ1-5; TRBD1 agrees at 8 bases. V lost 1 base, J lost 0 bases, and 11 bases stayed unmatched. The CDR3 extends over 18 amino acids. Germline V lookup: CDR1 DFQATT, CDR2 SNEGSKA (reference sequence). For the CDR3, the DNA is TGCAGTGCTAGAGCGGCCAGGGGGCGCCTATATAGCAATCAGCCCCAGCATTTT. Protein: CSARAARGRLYSNQPQHF.

The chain links TRBV20-1 to TRBJ2-2; D call uncertain. Germline assignment: CDR1 DFQATT and CDR2 SNEGSKA (reference sequence). This CDR3 comprises 14 residues. V gave up 6 bases and J gave up 0 bases, with 11 bases separating them. The CDR3 coding sequence is TGCAGTGCAGCCGGGCCGACGAACACCGGGGAGCTGTTTTTT. Residues: CSAAGPTNTGELFF.

In this sample, this clonotype turned up once. The chain uses TRBV6-1 and TRBJ2-1; D is undetermined. Germline values: CDR1 MNHNS, CDR2 SASEGT. This CDR3 is built from 13 residues. Trimming removed 2 bases from V and 15 bases from J, with 17 bases in between. The CDR3 spells CASSELSQISPFF. The CDR3 DNA reads as TGTGCCAGCAGTGAACTGTCTCAAATATCCCCGTTCTTC.

The sample holds a few counts of this clonotype. The chain recombines TRBV2 with TRBJ1-5; D is uncertain. V was clipped by 2 bases and J by 3 bases, with 8 bases between them. CDR1 and CDR2 (germline): SNHLY, FYNNEI. This CDR3 is 14 amino acids long. CDR3 loop: CASSELSHNQPQHF. CDR3 nucleotides: TGTGCCAGCAGTGAATTGTCCCACAATCAGCCCCAGCATTTT.

The CDR3 DNA is TGTGCCACCTCCGGACAGGGCAATCAGCCCCAGCATTTT. Its protein product is CATSGQGNQPQHF. The rearrangement uses TRBV24-1 and TRBJ1-5, with TRBD1 matching over 7 bases. Unmatched junction bases numbered 3, after V lost 9 bases and J lost 2 bases. Germline V lookup: CDR1 KGHDR, CDR2 SFDVKD. The CDR3 loop spans 13 amino acids.

This CDR3 reads CASTLQSHTEAFF. CDR3 sequence (DNA): TGTGCCAGCACCCTACAGAGCCACACTGAAGCTTTCTTT. V and J are TRBV6-1 and TRBJ1-1; D unresolved. Germline V lookup: CDR1 MNHNS, CDR2 SASEGT. The CDR3 is 13 amino acids. Deletions cut 7 bases from V and 3 bases from J, with 12 bases between.

This rearrangement joins TRBV24-1 to TRBJ2-5; D call uncertain. Germline assignment: CDR1 KGHDR and CDR2 SFDVKD. The CDR3 length is 14 residues. V was trimmed by 5 bases and J by 4 bases, leaving 13 bases between them. The CDR3 reads CATSATGVGETQYF. CDR3 coding DNA: TGTGCCACCAGTGCGACCGGAGTGGGAGAGACCCAGTACTTC.

The chain employs TRBV20-1 and TRBJ1-2; the D gene is possibly TRBD1 (6 bases). V gave up 7 bases and J gave up 2 bases, with 11 bases separating them. Germline-derived CDR1 and CDR2 are DFQATT and SNEGSKA (reference sequence). The CDR3 length is 12 residues. The CDR3 DNA reads as TGCAGTGTAAGTGACAGGAACTATGGCTACACCTTC. This translates into CSVSDRNYGYTF.

The sample holds one count of this clonotype. The chain links TRBV12-3 or TRBV12-4 to TRBJ1-5; tentative D call: TRBD1 (5 bases). Trimming left V 4 bases short and J 4 bases short, with 17 bases between. The CDR3 has 16 amino acids. The CDR3 loop reads CASSSSGREENQPQHF. In nucleotides, the CDR3 is TGTGCCAGCAGTTCTTCCGGCAGGGAGGAAAATCAGCCCCAGCATTTT.

The V gene is TRBV19, the J gene TRBJ1-6; TRBD1 aligns across 8 bases. There are 14 residues in the CDR3. Germline CDR1 is LNHDA and CDR2 is SQIVND (reference sequence). The junction had 8 bases not matched to a gene; V was cut back by 10 bases and J by 6 bases. CDR3 DNA sequence: TGTGCCACCCAGGACAGGGACCTTAATTCACCCCTCCACTTT. Translation: CATQDRDLNSPLHF.

This rearrangement joins TRBV6-5 to TRBJ2-5; the D is unclear. The CDR3 is made up of 13 amino acids. Germline V gene data show CDR1 as MNHEY and CDR2 as SVGAGI. The germline V and J ends were trimmed by 0 bases and 3 bases, with 5 bases remaining between them. The CDR3 DNA reads as TGTGCCAGCAGTTACTCGAGTGAAGAGACCCAGTACTTC. Translation: CASSYSSEETQYF.

About this clonotype: One end of the junction does not line up with germline, which may come from a read error. The CDR3 DNA sequence: TGCAGTGCTGCAGGGGGGCGCCCCTATGAGCAGTACTTC. It yields the protein CSAAGGRPYEQYF. The chain has TRBV20-1 and TRBJ2-7; TRBD1 is a possible D gene (7 bases). Germline V gene lookup returns CDR1 DFQATT and CDR2 SNEGSKA (reference sequence). CDR3 size: 13 residues.

On this clonotype: The junction and the germline gene differ at one end; a read error may be behind it. This chain joins TRBV7-2 and TRBJ1-2; 7 nucleotides agree with TRBD1. The V gene's germline CDR1 is SGHTA and CDR2 FQGNSA. There are 16 residues in the CDR3. The CDR3 spells CASSHLALDRAGGYTF. The CDR3 nucleotides read TGCGCCAGCAGCCACTTGGCCCTAGACAGGGCCGGTGGCTACACCTTC.

The gene calls are TRBV6-1 and TRBJ1-1, with D possibly being TRBD1 (6 bases). CDR1 MNHNS and CDR2 SASEGT come from the germline V gene. The V and J ends lost 6 bases and 1 base respectively, with 9 bases between them. The CDR3 covers 13 residues. The CDR3 protein is CASSLQGNTEAFF. CDR3 DNA sequence: TGTGCCAGCAGCCTACAGGGGAACACTGAAGCTTTCTTT.